This T cell receptor (beta chain) was found in a study of blood T cell repertoires in COVID-19. Germline loops: CDR1 SGHRS, CDR2 YFSETQ. CDR3 size: 16 residues. V shed 0 bases and J shed 7 bases, with 20 bases lying between them. Those designated as exposed participants met a COVID-19 case within 2 weeks before study entry. In the original analysis: Amplification of reference gene primers was used by the study to estimate nucleated cell counts. Produced via immunoSEQ multiplex PCR; TCRdb's table is partial and in-frame only. V, J and clone size are those of that table, while D and trimming were read from the DNA. Of about 140,000 clones in the sample, approximately 80% were seen once.

The sequencing sample was made of PBMCs or T cells enriched from blood (not recorded which). The chain couples TRBV5-1 to TRBJ2-7; D is perhaps TRBD2 (5 bases). The sequence derives from a woman aged 18-29 years who had been exposed to COVID-19. CDR3: CASSLAGGRGGGEQYF. DNA for the CDR3: TGCGCCAGCAGCTTGGCGGGTGGTCGCGGAGGAGGAGAGCAGTACTTC. Based on the CDR3 plus reference TRBV5-1 and TRBJ2-7, the full variable domain is KAGVTQTPRYLIKTRGQQVTLSCSPISGHRSVSWYQQTPGQGLQFLFEYFSETQRNKGNFPGRFSGRQFSNSRSEMNVSTLELGDSALYLCASSLAGGRGGGEQYFGPGTRLTVT.